The rows below give T cell receptor beta chains drawn from one sample of a study of T cells in Graves' hyperthyroidism and ophthalmopathy. TCRdb called the multiplex PCR reads again in MiXCR, with one record for every CDR3 protein. The data show about 610,000 distinct CDR3 sequences, under 15% seen once. The specimen was blood. These receptors were taken from a middle-aged woman with Graves' ophthalmopathy. Each CDR3 is given without its conserved first and last residue. Each record gives: V gene, CDR3 protein.

v_gene: TRBV5-1; CDR3aa: ASSFSGQGPY
v_gene: TRBV28; CDR3aa: ASSGQGAGELF
v_gene: TRBV19; CDR3aa: ASRDGHANTIY
v_gene: TRBV24-1; CDR3aa: ANPNRVYEQY
v_gene: TRBV18; CDR3aa: ASAPDRGREQY
v_gene: TRBV19; CDR3aa: ASSPGTNWETQY
v_gene: TRBV12-3/TRBV12-4; CDR3aa: ASSWTGEETQY
v_gene: TRBV11-2; CDR3aa: ASSFPGDYEQY
v_gene: TRBV28; CDR3aa: ASSKFHSEAF
v_gene: TRBV12-3/TRBV12-4; CDR3aa: ASSYVTAGGNTIY
v_gene: TRBV18; CDR3aa: ASSPGTGIF
v_gene: TRBV7-9; CDR3aa: ASCRRDSSYEQY
v_gene: TRBV27; CDR3aa: ASSLSGLDYEQY
v_gene: TRBV28; CDR3aa: ASSLIPERELNIQY
v_gene: TRBV28; CDR3aa: ASSFGGQGFTDGYT
v_gene: TRBV29-1; CDR3aa: SSIGVGGETQY
v_gene: TRBV20-1; CDR3aa: SAHQGDSNTEAF
v_gene: TRBV7-8; CDR3aa: ASSFAGGGQETQY
v_gene: TRBV24-1; CDR3aa: ATSAPYEGEQY
v_gene: TRBV2; CDR3aa: ASSEAGSGNEQY
v_gene: TRBV2; CDR3aa: ASSLRDRSSYEQY
v_gene: TRBV28; CDR3aa: ASSLLRFNQPQH
v_gene: TRBV29-1; CDR3aa: SVAGQALTGYT
v_gene: TRBV7-2; CDR3aa: ASRKQGNTYEQY
v_gene: TRBV6-5; CDR3aa: ASSYRLAPLNTGELF
v_gene: TRBV6-1; CDR3aa: ASTILDVNTEAF
v_gene: TRBV20-1; CDR3aa: SARDPTWGEAF
v_gene: TRBV29-1; CDR3aa: SVGLGGGPYEQY
v_gene: TRBV18; CDR3aa: ASSPITGTGELF
v_gene: TRBV11-2; CDR3aa: ASSFGDEWEGSYEQY
v_gene: TRBV24-1; CDR3aa: ATSDWQGSTGELF
v_gene: TRBV30; CDR3aa: AWSVIQLGEQY
v_gene: TRBV12-3/TRBV12-4; CDR3aa: ASSSDSRHVQY
v_gene: TRBV27; CDR3aa: ASGTSIPGFGYT
v_gene: TRBV11-2; CDR3aa: ASSLDGSLGYNSPLH
v_gene: TRBV27; CDR3aa: ASSHGAAGANVLT
v_gene: TRBV15; CDR3aa: ATSRAPGPERETQY
v_gene: TRBV28; CDR3aa: ASSFYRGVAKNIQY
v_gene: TRBV6-2/TRBV6-3; CDR3aa: AARPWEAGTGELF
v_gene: TRBV6-5; CDR3aa: ASSYSPADHPGNTIY
v_gene: TRBV9; CDR3aa: ASSRRVGGTGYEQY
v_gene: TRBV28; CDR3aa: ASSTRTGLKETQY
v_gene: TRBV20-1; CDR3aa: SARTRPVHGEQY
v_gene: TRBV6-1; CDR3aa: ASSKNSGVTEAF
v_gene: TRBV7-9; CDR3aa: ASSFTSSIQY
v_gene: TRBV18; CDR3aa: ASSQGSQYQETQY
v_gene: TRBV6-1; CDR3aa: ATSDRPYEQY
v_gene: TRBV10-3; CDR3aa: AISAQGAYEQY
v_gene: TRBV7-9; CDR3aa: ASSQADSYEQY
v_gene: TRBV11-1; CDR3aa: ASSWEGQPNTEAF
v_gene: TRBV6-2/TRBV6-3; CDR3aa: ASSQLATTGELF
v_gene: TRBV28; CDR3aa: ASSGGQGKIYGYT
v_gene: TRBV12-3/TRBV12-4; CDR3aa: ASSSPGAYQETQY
v_gene: TRBV12-3/TRBV12-4; CDR3aa: ASRTGQLIRGELF
v_gene: TRBV12-3/TRBV12-4; CDR3aa: ASYLGGGTEAF